The T cell receptor beta chain under discussion was sequenced for a study of post-analysis software for immune sequencing data. Study-wide background: The study covered relapsing-remitting, secondary progressive and progressive-relapsing courses of multiple sclerosis. The study, taken as a whole, reports: Comparison of patients with controls showed a handful of TRBV segments more frequent in patients, TRBV5-6, TRBV5-1 and TRBV20-1 among them. Batch-matched samples strongly co-clustered by F measure.

cDNA libraries of TCR beta carried unique molecular identifiers. cDNA molecules numbering roughly 0.5 million came from about 1 to 10 million T cells. TCRdb re-analysed the PCR reads in MiXCR, keeping a single row per CDR3 protein. The sample comprises about 540,000 distinct CDR3 sequences, around 36% of which are singletons, and approximately 6% rests with the top ten. Concerning this clonotype itself: What it binds is not known.

This CDR3 spans 14 amino acids. The ends were cut back, 2 bases at V and 2 bases at J, with 7 bases in the middle. Germline lookup yields CDR1 SGHTA and CDR2 FQGNSA. The sequenced material came from blood. The chain has TRBV7-2 and TRBJ1-5; D is unresolved. The receptor's source is a girl under 18 with multiple sclerosis. The CDR3 here is CASSLNKGNQPQHF. The CDR3 nucleotides are TGTGCCAGCAGCTTAAACAAGGGCAATCAGCCCCAGCATTTT.